The next 32 T cell receptor beta chains were all read from a single sample in a study of response to subunit inactivated influenza vaccine. TCRdb processed the RT-PCR reads anew with MiXCR; each CDR3 protein has one entry. The data show 200,000 to 250,000 distinct CDR3 sequences, 12% seen once. The specimen comprised non-naive T cells sorted from PBMCs, sampled around 14 days before vaccination. The receptors come from a man over 45 who received an inactivated influenza vaccine.

This sequence joins TRBV5-1 and TRBJ1-4; 9 bases match TRBD1. The trim removed 5 bases at V and 5 bases at J, leaving 10 bases unmatched. The CDR3 spans 16 residues. Germline CDR1 and CDR2: SGHRS and YFSETQ. The CDR3 DNA follows: TGCGCCAGCAGACGCTCCACAGGGGGCGAAAATGAAAAACTGTTTTTT. Its protein product is CASRRSTGGENEKLFF.

This rearrangement joins TRBV9 to TRBJ2-2; TRBD2 is a possible D gene (6 bases). Between the trimmed V and J ends, which lost 4 bases and 3 bases, there was a span of 10 bases. The CDR3 length is 14 residues. Germline values: CDR1 SGDLS, CDR2 YYNGEE. This CDR3 reads CASSPRLDTGELFF. CDR3 nucleotide sequence: TGTGCCAGCAGCCCACGACTAGACACCGGGGAGCTGTTTTTT.

The rearrangement links TRBV7-8 to TRBJ2-1; no clear D gene. Germline V gene lookup returns CDR1 SGHVS and CDR2 FQNEAQ. This CDR3 region has 14 residues. V was trimmed by 2 bases and J by 9 bases, leaving 14 bases between them. This CDR3 is CASSLLLGGFEQFF. In nucleotides, the CDR3 is TGTGCCAGCAGCTTACTCCTCGGCGGTTTTGAGCAGTTCTTC.

This clonotype was counted a few times. J is TRBJ1-2 and V is TRBV20-1; TRBD1 aligns across 9 bases. The V segment lost 5 bases and the J segment 5 bases; nucleotides outside the gene matches: 12. There are 15 residues in the CDR3. Germline CDR1 DFQATT, CDR2 SNEGSKA (reference sequence). The CDR3 DNA follows: TGCAGTGCTTTACGATGGACAGGGGAGGTATATGGCTACACCTTC. The encoded protein is CSALRWTGEVYGYTF.

Comments on this clonotype: At one boundary the junction diverges from the germline segment, which might be a read error. The chain recombines TRBV5-8 with TRBJ2-2, with no clear D. Germline V gene sequence: CDR1 SGHTS, CDR2 YDEGEE. This CDR3 spans 16 amino acids. DNA of the CDR3: TGTGCCATCAGCTCCGGGTTTCGGGCAAACACCGGGGAGCTGTTTTTT. Translating it yields CAISSGFRANTGELFF.

This clonotype occurred a few times. This chain links TRBV4-1 with TRBJ2-2; possibly TRBD1 or TRBD2 for D (6 bases each). Germline V gene sequence: CDR1 MGHRA, CDR2 YSYEKL. Between the trimmed V and J ends, which lost 8 bases and 3 bases, there was a span of 13 bases. This CDR3 contains 14 residues. The CDR3, as DNA: TGCGCCAGCTCGGGGGACACATACACCGGGGAGCTGTTTTTT. This translates into CASSGDTYTGELFF.

The CDR3 loop is CASSEGVGDTQYF. CDR3 in DNA: TGTGCCAGCAGTGAGGGGGTGGGAGATACGCAGTATTTT. The rearrangement links TRBV6-6 to TRBJ2-3; tentatively, D is TRBD1 (6 bases). CDR1 MNHNY and CDR2 SVGAGI come from the germline V gene (reference sequence). The V end was cut by 5 bases, the J end by 5 bases, with 11 bases between. CDR3 length: 13 residues.

The chain carries TRBV6-5 and TRBJ2-7, with D hard to call. This CDR3 contains 11 residues. Germline-derived CDR1 and CDR2 are MNHEY and SVGAGI. V dropped 5 bases and J dropped 3 bases, with 5 bases sitting between them. The CDR3 is CASSANYEQYF. CDR3 sequence (DNA): TGTGCCAGCAGTGCGAACTACGAGCAGTACTTC.

This clonotype turned up a few times. V gene TRBV20-1 combines with J gene TRBJ1-6, with D possibly being TRBD1 (5 bases). Germline loops: CDR1 DFQATT, CDR2 SNEGSKA (reference sequence). The V end was cut by 5 bases, the J end by 10 bases, with 18 bases between. This CDR3 has 14 amino acids. The CDR3 loop reads CSARSSGLGSPLHF. The CDR3, as DNA: TGCAGTGCTCGGTCTTCAGGGTTGGGGTCACCCCTCCACTTT.

The genes are TRBV29-1 and TRBJ1-2; 8 bases are a match to TRBD1. The germline V gene has CDR1 SQVTM and CDR2 ANQGSEA. This CDR3 region has 14 residues. V lost 4 bases and J lost 8; bases outside the gene matches: 12. For the CDR3, the DNA is TGCAGCGTTGCTCTGATCGCAGGGGGCTTAGGCTACACCTTC. It translates to CSVALIAGGLGYTF. The whole variable domain, remainder taken from reference TRBV29-1 and TRBJ1-2, is SAVISQKPSRDICQRGTSLTIQCQVDSQVTMMFWYRQQPGQSLTLIATANQGSEATYESGFVIDKFPISRPNLTFSTLTVSNMSPEDSSIYLCSVALIAGGLGYTFGSGTRLTVV.

The rearrangement joins TRBV5-6 to TRBJ2-3; 9 bases are a match to TRBD1. This CDR3 has 14 amino acids. Germline V gene lookup returns CDR1 SGHDT and CDR2 YYEEEE. With 3 bases clipped from V and 6 bases from J, the junction kept 5 bases outside the gene matches. The CDR3 coding sequence is TGTGCCAGCAGCTCGGACAGGGGTGCGGATACGCAGTATTTT. Translation: CASSSDRGADTQYF.

This clonotype was recorded a few times. The chain links TRBV20-1 to TRBJ2-7; TRBD2 matches 7 bases. Looked up from germline, CDR1 is DFQATT and CDR2 is SNEGSKA (reference sequence). The V segment lost 5 bases and the J segment 6 bases; nucleotides outside the gene matches: 10. There are 13 residues in the CDR3. CDR3 DNA: TGCAGTGCTGGGCGGGCGGGAGAGGTCGAGCAGTACTTC. This codes for CSAGRAGEVEQYF.

This clonotype was detected ten times or more. This chain joins TRBV12-3 or TRBV12-4 and TRBJ1-1, with D maybe TRBD1 (5 bases). Trimming shortened V by 6 bases and J by 1 base, and 12 bases separated the two germline ends. The length of the CDR3 is 14 residues. The CDR3 loop reads CASSPRQKNTEAFF. Written as DNA, the CDR3 is TGTGCCAGCAGCCCTAGACAGAAGAACACTGAAGCTTTCTTT.

This clonotype was detected ten times or more. V usage is TRBV7-2 and J usage is TRBJ2-1; 7 nucleotides align to TRBD2. CDR3 length: 15 residues. Germline V gives CDR1 SGHTA, CDR2 FQGNSA. V was pared by 0 bases and J by 10 bases, with 9 bases of the junction left unmatched. The CDR3 loop is CASSLAGTGGYEQFF. The CDR3 DNA sequence: TGTGCCAGCAGCTTAGCGGGGACGGGAGGTTACGAGCAGTTCTTC.

The rearrangement joins TRBV7-9 to TRBJ2-5; the D gene is possibly TRBD1 (5 bases). Germline V gene lookup returns CDR1 SEHNR and CDR2 FQNEAQ (reference sequence). This CDR3 has 13 amino acids. V dropped 9 bases and J dropped 4 bases, with 15 bases sitting between them. The CDR3 nucleotides read TGTGCCAGTCAGGGCAGGAACGGAGAGACCCAGTACTTC. This translates into CASQGRNGETQYF.

V and J are TRBV12-3 or TRBV12-4 and TRBJ1-2; 8 bases line up with TRBD1. The V gene end was trimmed by 6 bases and the J gene end by 7 bases; junction bases not matched to a gene: 4. This CDR3 contains 12 residues. In DNA, the CDR3 is TGTGCCAGCAGCCCCCAGGGGGCTGGCTACACCTTC. It yields the protein CASSPQGAGYTF.

The rearrangement uses TRBV12-3 or TRBV12-4 and TRBJ2-1; 7 bases map to TRBD1. V lost 1 base to trimming and J lost 8 bases; unmatched junction nucleotides: 8. This CDR3 has 15 residues. The CDR3 loop reads CASSLEGALLDEQFF. CDR3 sequence (DNA): TGTGCCAGCAGTTTAGAGGGGGCCCTATTAGATGAGCAGTTCTTC.

The table lists this clonotype with a few counts. The chain couples TRBV12-3 or TRBV12-4 to TRBJ1-6; TRBD1 aligns across 7 bases. CDR3 length: 17 amino acids. V was pared by 7 bases and J by 0 bases, with 9 bases of the junction left unmatched. The CDR3, as DNA: TGTGCCAGCACCCCGGGACAGTCGGTCTCCTATAATTCACCCCTCCACTTT. Translated: CASTPGQSVSYNSPLHF.

J is TRBJ2-1 and V is TRBV19, with D possibly matching TRBD1 (5 bases). Trimming cost V 7 bases and J 7 bases, with 17 bases left between them. CDR3 size: 14 residues. Per germline, CDR1 LNHDA and CDR2 SQIVND (reference sequence). The CDR3 DNA reads TGTGCCAGTACCGGGCAGGGTTTAAGGAATGAGCAGTTCTTC. Protein: CASTGQGLRNEQFF.

This clonotype was observed many times. This chain uses TRBV12-3 or TRBV12-4 with TRBJ1-1; possible D gene TRBD1, 6 bases. CDR3 length: 14 amino acids. Trimming shortened V by 2 bases and J by 4 bases, and 11 bases separated the two germline ends. CDR3 bases: TGTGCCAGCAGTTTATTGGGGGGCAGCACTGAAGCTTTCTTT. As protein: CASSLLGGSTEAFF.

This clonotype was counted between two and nine times. The V gene is TRBV4-1, the J gene TRBJ1-1; D is ambiguous. Germline CDR1 is MGHRA and CDR2 is YSYEKL. Trimming took 4 bases from V and 0 from J, leaving 15 bases between them. This CDR3 is built from 16 residues. CDR3 region: CASSLSVVVVNTEAFF. For the CDR3, the DNA is TGCGCCAGCAGCCTTAGCGTGGTGGTCGTGAACACTGAAGCTTTCTTT.

This clonotype was seen ten or more times. The chain is built from TRBV5-1 and TRBJ2-1; a possible D gene is TRBD2 (6 bases). The V gene's germline CDR1 is SGHRS and CDR2 YFSETQ. V was pared by 0 bases and J by 9 bases, with 10 bases between. The CDR3 loop spans 13 amino acids. As DNA, the CDR3 is TGCGCCAGCAGCTTGGCCGAGGAGGGTGAGCAGTTCTTC. Amino acid sequence: CASSLAEEGEQFF.

The table lists this clonotype with many counts. The CDR3 DNA reads as TGTGCCAGCAGTTTAAGGGGTCAGCCCCAGCATTTT. This gives the protein CASSLRGQPQHF. This sequence joins TRBV7-2 and TRBJ1-5; TRBD1 might be the D (5 bases). V lost 6 bases and J 6 bases, leaving 9 bases between the germline ends. Germline V CDR1 and CDR2: SGHTA, FQGNSA. The CDR3 runs 12 residues. Supplemented by reference TRBV7-2 and TRBJ1-5, the full variable domain reads GAGVSQSPSNKVTEKGKDVELRCDPISGHTALYWYRQSLGQGLEFLIYFQGNSAPDKSGLPSDRFSAERTGGSVSTLTIQRTQQEDSAVYLCASSLRGQPQHFGDGTRLSIL.

In its sample, this clonotype was seen a few times. The V gene is TRBV24-1, the J gene TRBJ2-3, with TRBD1 as a possible D gene (6 bases). Germline V gene sequence: CDR1 KGHDR, CDR2 SFDVKD. The CDR3 extends over 16 amino acids. V shed 4 bases and J shed 1 base, with 14 bases lying between them. The CDR3 DNA follows: TGTGCCACCAGTGAAGACAGGTTAGAAGGCACAGATACGCAGTATTTT. It translates to CATSEDRLEGTDTQYF.

V and J are TRBV7-9 and TRBJ1-4; 9 bases match TRBD1. The CDR3 extends over 14 amino acids. Germline V gene lookup returns CDR1 SEHNR and CDR2 FQNEAQ (reference sequence). Trimming took 5 bases from V and 8 from J; bases not matched to a gene: 6. The DNA of the CDR3 is TGTGCCAGCAGCCTGGACAGGGGAGGCGAAAAACTGTTTTTT. Its translation: CASSLDRGGEKLFF.

The rearrangement joins TRBV12-3 or TRBV12-4 to TRBJ1-2, with D perhaps matching TRBD1 (6 bases). The CDR3 has 19 amino acids. Trimming pared 4 bases from V and 1 base from J, leaving 25 bases between. The CDR3 spells CASSWSRRGIPLYNYGYTF. The CDR3 nucleotides are TGTGCCAGCAGTTGGTCCAGGAGGGGGATTCCTCTTTATAACTATGGCTACACCTTC.

The genes are TRBV28 and TRBJ1-5; D gene ambiguous. Trimming left V 6 bases short and J 2 bases short, with 14 bases between. Germline lookup yields CDR1 MDHEN and CDR2 SYDVKM. The CDR3 extends over 15 amino acids. The CDR3 loop is CASSRGDWGNQPQHF. CDR3 nucleotides: TGTGCCAGCAGCCGAGGTGACTGGGGCAATCAGCCCCAGCATTTT.

This chain joins TRBV7-2 and TRBJ2-4, with 7 bases identical to TRBD1. Germline CDR1 is SGHTA and CDR2 is FQGNSA. After removal of 5 bases from V and 8 bases from J, the junction contained 9 bases not matched to a gene. The CDR3 runs 14 residues. This chain's CDR3 is CASSPARGLDIQYF. In DNA form, the CDR3 reads TGTGCCAGCAGCCCCGCAAGGGGGCTTGACATTCAGTACTTC.

This clonotype appeared a few times. V is TRBV9 and J is TRBJ2-7; no reliable D call. This CDR3 has 13 residues. V gave up 0 bases and J gave up 8 bases, with 12 bases separating them. Germline CDR1 reads SGDLS; CDR2 reads YYNGEE. The CDR3, as DNA: TGTGCCAGCAGCGTAGGAGGCCATGCACAGCAGTACTTC. It yields the protein CASSVGGHAQQYF.

This clonotype was detected only a few times. The chain links TRBV29-1 to TRBJ2-3; D call uncertain. The CDR3 totals 14 residues. The germline CDR1 and CDR2 sequences are SQVTM and ANQGSEA. The germline V and J ends were trimmed by 1 base and 5 bases, with 13 bases remaining between them. The CDR3: CSVEVTPAVDTQYF. CDR3 in DNA: TGCAGCGTTGAAGTGACTCCGGCGGTAGATACGCAGTATTTT.

This rearrangement joins TRBV18 to TRBJ1-1, with TRBD1 matching over 7 bases. Per the germline V gene, CDR1 is KGHSH and CDR2 is LQKENI. CDR3 length: 15 residues. V lost 2 bases and J lost 0; bases outside the gene matches: 3. The CDR3 region has the DNA TGTGCCAGCTCACCAGGCGACAGGGTGAACACTGAAGCTTTCTTT. Translated: CASSPGDRVNTEAFF.

The chain combines TRBV28 with TRBJ2-2; a weak D match, TRBD2 (6 bases). The CDR3 has 16 amino acids. Germline V gene data show CDR1 as MDHEN and CDR2 as SYDVKM. Trimming cost V 0 bases and J 2 bases, with 10 bases left between them. CDR3 protein: CASSLWSAGNTGELFF. Written as DNA, the CDR3 is TGTGCCAGCAGTTTATGGTCCGCGGGAAACACCGGGGAGCTGTTTTTT.